Each of the 27 T cell receptor beta chains below was sequenced from the same sample in a study of shared clonotypes between healthy human individuals. Naive CD8 cells comprised CD45RO-negative, CCR7-positively selected cells, excluding terminally differentiated effector memory CD45RA+ cells. Libraries were prepared by immunoSEQ multiplex PCR; TCRdb keeps only in-frame clonotypes and omits some of them. The sample includes 2 million to 2.5 million clones, less than 95% of them seen just once. Sequences were obtained from naive CD8+ T cells sorted from blood. These receptors were collected from a man between 18 and 29 years old in good health.

This chain uses TRBV25-1 with TRBJ2-1; 8 bases fit TRBD2. The CDR3 sequence is 13 residues long. The germline V gene has CDR1 MGHDK and CDR2 SYGVNS. With V trimmed by 6 bases and J by 8 bases, 6 bases remained unmatched. This CDR3 is CASRQGLADEQFF. The CDR3 DNA follows: TGTGCCAGCAGACAAGGACTAGCTGATGAGCAGTTCTTC.

This clone is a singleton in its sample. The chain employs TRBV4-1 and TRBJ2-1; D remains ambiguous. V lost 1 base and J lost 8, with 9 bases in between. The CDR3 has 13 amino acids. CDR1 MGHRA and CDR2 YSYEKL come from the germline V gene. CDR3 DNA sequence: TGCGCCAGCAGCCAAGTTCGTCTAGATGAGCAGTTCTTC. Amino acid sequence: CASSQVRLDEQFF.

Comment on this clone: The sample contains more than one DNA sequence encoding this CDR3. The genes are TRBV4-1 and TRBJ2-7; D is undetermined. The CDR3 sequence is 13 residues long. V was pared by 2 bases and J by 0 bases, with 5 bases between. The germline V gene encodes CDR1 MGHRA and CDR2 YSYEKL. CDR3 bases: TGCGCCAGCAGCCAAAGGAGCTCCTACGAGCAGTACTTC. Residues: CASSQRSSYEQYF.

CDR3 in amino acids: CASSLGAWEAFF. The CDR3 DNA reads TGTGCCAGCAGCCTCGGGGCGTGGGAAGCTTTCTTT. The V call is TRBV6-5, the J call TRBJ1-1; D is perhaps TRBD1 (5 bases). Germline assignment: CDR1 MNHEY and CDR2 SVGAGI. The V and J ends lost 6 bases and 8 bases respectively, with 13 bases between them. The CDR3 spans 12 residues.

The chain carries TRBV7-9 and TRBJ2-2; D might be TRBD1 or TRBD2, each matching 5 bases. Trimming took off 4 bases at V and 3 bases at J, with 9 bases between the two ends. The germline gives CDR1 SEHNR, CDR2 FQNEAQ (reference sequence). The CDR3 runs 14 residues. CDR3 protein: CASSSGTYTGELFF. As DNA, the CDR3 is TGTGCCAGCAGCTCCGGGACGTACACCGGGGAGCTGTTTTTT. The full variable domain, with the rest looked up from reference TRBV7-9 and TRBJ2-2, is DTGVSQNPRHKITKRGQNVTFRCDPISEHNRLYWYRQTLGQGPEFLTYFQNEAQLEKSRLLSDRFSAERPKGSFSTLEIQRTEQGDSAMYLCASSSGTYTGELFFGEGSRLTVL.

The V and J genes are TRBV6-5 and TRBJ1-2; D unresolved. The CDR3 totals 14 residues. Germline CDR1 and CDR2: MNHEY and SVGAGI. Trimming pared 7 bases from V and 0 bases from J, leaving 12 bases between. In DNA form, the CDR3 reads TGTGCCAGCACTGCGGACGGAGCTAACTATGGCTACACCTTC. It is translated as CASTADGANYGYTF.

In regard to this clone: The same CDR3 also results from other DNA sequences found in this sample. CDR3 nucleotide sequence: TGTGCCAGCAGTGACGGGCAGACCTACGAGCAGTACTTC. Amino acid sequence: CASSDGQTYEQYF. The V call is TRBV2, the J call TRBJ2-7; D gene uncertain. The CDR3 spans 13 residues. Germline V gives CDR1 SNHLY, CDR2 FYNNEI. Trimming removed 3 bases at V and 2 bases at J, with 8 bases between.

This clone was detected a few times. The chain couples TRBV6-5 to TRBJ1-1; D gene ambiguous. This CDR3 contains 14 residues. Germline V gene sequence: CDR1 MNHEY, CDR2 SVGAGI. V lost 0 bases, J lost 5 bases, and 10 bases lay in between. The CDR3 region is CASSYSPGPTEAFF. CDR3 DNA: TGTGCCAGCAGTTACTCACCAGGCCCAACTGAAGCTTTCTTT.

V and J are TRBV5-6 and TRBJ1-3, with D unclear. V lost 2 bases and J lost 1, with 4 bases in between. The CDR3 covers 13 residues. The germline CDR1 and CDR2 sequences are SGHDT and YYEEEE. The CDR3 coding sequence is TGTGCCAGCAGCTTTTGGTCTGGAAACACCATATATTTT. Translation: CASSFWSGNTIYF.

The CDR3, as DNA: TGTGCCAGCAGTGAGGGTTCGAGTGGGGCTAGCGGGGACTACGAGCAGTACTTC. Its protein product is CASSEGSSGASGDYEQYF. The V gene is TRBV2, the J gene TRBJ2-7; 9 bases match TRBD2. In germline, CDR1 is SNHLY, CDR2 FYNNEI. Trimming took 3 bases from V and 3 from J; bases not matched to a gene: 15. The CDR3 has 18 residues.

The CDR3 DNA reads TGTGCCAGCCAAGACAGGGGCACTAGTGGTGGCTACACCTTC. Amino acid sequence: CASQDRGTSGGYTF. V usage is TRBV6-1 and J usage is TRBJ1-2, with 8 bases identical to TRBD1. The trim removed 8 bases at V and 7 bases at J, leaving 12 bases unmatched. The germline V gene has CDR1 MNHNS and CDR2 SASEGT. The CDR3 is 14 residues long.

The chain is built from TRBV10-2 and TRBJ1-2; D is possibly TRBD1 (5 bases). Trimming took off 5 bases at V and 4 bases at J, with 11 bases between the two ends. The CDR3 consists of 13 residues. Germline V lookup: CDR1 WSHSY, CDR2 SAAADI. This CDR3 reads CASSWDDSYGYTF. The DNA for the CDR3 is TGCGCCAGCAGTTGGGACGACTCCTATGGCTACACCTTC.

Of note for this clone: This sample also contains other DNA sequences that code for the same CDR3. The chain couples TRBV10-1 to TRBJ2-4; 7 positions agree with TRBD1. CDR1 and CDR2 from the germline V gene are WNHNN and SYGVQD (reference sequence). The CDR3 spans 14 residues. J gave up 7 bases and V 3 bases, and 6 bases lay outside the gene matches. The CDR3 loop is CASSEGGRGNIQYF. The CDR3 DNA is TGCGCCAGCAGTGAAGGGGGCAGGGGGAACATTCAGTACTTC.

The table lists this clone with a count of one. The chain links TRBV27 to TRBJ2-5; 7 positions match TRBD1. Germline trimming cut 4 bases from V and 3 bases from J; bases unmatched to any gene: 5. There are 14 residues in the CDR3. Germline V gene data show CDR1 as MNHEY and CDR2 as SMNVEV (reference sequence). The CDR3 DNA follows: TGTGCCAGCAGTTCACAGGGGCCGAAAGAGACCCAGTACTTC. Its protein is CASSSQGPKETQYF.

This clone was picked up one time. The chain has TRBV13 and TRBJ2-2; possible D gene TRBD1, 5 bases. From germline, CDR1 is PRHDT and CDR2 FYEKMQ (reference sequence). V was pared by 0 bases and J by 10 bases, with 9 bases between. CDR3 length: 13 amino acids. The CDR3 is CASSLGGAPELFF. The CDR3 DNA follows: TGTGCCAGCAGCTTAGGAGGGGCGCCGGAGCTGTTTTTT.

Turning to this clone: The identical CDR3 is also encoded by other nucleotide sequences in the sample. The chain has TRBV28 and TRBJ2-7; D gene uncertain. Germline assignment: CDR1 MDHEN and CDR2 SYDVKM. CDR3 size: 12 residues. V lost 6 bases and J 4 bases, leaving 10 bases between the germline ends. CDR3 bases: TGTGCCAGCAGCCCCGGATCTTACGAGCAGTACTTC. This sequence encodes CASSPGSYEQYF.

This rearrangement joins TRBV5-1 to TRBJ1-1; D is perhaps TRBD1 (5 bases). This CDR3 has 16 amino acids. Germline V gene sequence: CDR1 SGHRS, CDR2 YFSETQ. V dropped 1 base and J dropped 1 base, with 14 bases sitting between them. For the CDR3, the DNA is TGCGCCAGCAGCTTGATAGGGGAGGCGAGGAACACTGAAGCTTTCTTT. It translates to CASSLIGEARNTEAFF.

This sequence joins TRBV4-1 and TRBJ2-6; TRBD2 aligns across 14 bases. Germline values: CDR1 MGHRA, CDR2 YSYEKL. V lost 4 bases to trimming and J lost 2 bases; unmatched junction nucleotides: 13. The CDR3 is 21 amino acids. The CDR3 bases are TGCGCCAGCAGCCCGTTAAACCCCGGGACTAGCGGGAGTCCTGGGGCCAACGTCCTGACTTTC. Its protein product is CASSPLNPGTSGSPGANVLTF.

V gene TRBV6-1 combines with J gene TRBJ2-3; 11 bases map to TRBD2. V was clipped by 3 bases and J by 0 bases; unmatched bases: 8. Germline V gene lookup returns CDR1 MNHNS and CDR2 SASEGT. The CDR3 runs 18 residues. The CDR3 nucleotides are TGTGCCAGCAGTGAGACGGCCTGGACTAGCGGGAGCACAGATACGCAGTATTTT. It specifies CASSETAWTSGSTDTQYF.

V gene TRBV27 combines with J gene TRBJ2-4; 11 positions match TRBD2. With V trimmed by 5 bases and J by 0 bases, 3 bases remained unmatched. The CDR3 has 16 residues. Germline CDR1 reads MNHEY; CDR2 reads SMNVEV (reference sequence). CDR3 coding DNA: TGTGCCAGCAGTCCCCTAGCGGGGGGAGCCAAAAACATTCAGTACTTC. This codes for CASSPLAGGAKNIQYF.

This clone was recorded once. Other DNA sequences in the same sample also yield this CDR3. This rearrangement joins TRBV2 to TRBJ2-7; perhaps D is TRBD1 or TRBD2 (5 bases each). The V and J ends lost 2 bases and 4 bases respectively, with 9 bases between them. This CDR3 region has 13 residues. Germline V gene sequence: CDR1 SNHLY, CDR2 FYNNEI. The CDR3: CASSEMGEYEQYF. CDR3 DNA: TGTGCCAGCAGTGAAATGGGGGAGTACGAGCAGTACTTC. Full variable domain (remainder filled in from reference TRBV2 and TRBJ2-7): EPEVTQTPSHQVTQMGQEVILRCVPISNHLYFYWYRQILGQKVEFLVSFYNNEISEKSEIFDDQFSVERPDGSNFTLKIRSTKLEDSAMYFCASSEMGEYEQYFGPGTRLTVT.

This clone was seen a single time. The gene calls are TRBV4-1 and TRBJ2-1, with D tentatively TRBD2 (6 bases). V lost 7 bases to trimming and J lost 5 bases, with 21 bases between them. The CDR3 spans 16 residues. Germline V gene data show CDR1 as MGHRA and CDR2 as YSYEKL. The CDR3 nucleotides read TGCGCCAGCAAGAATGGGTTGGAGGGGATCCACAATGAGCAGTTCTTC. Translating gives CASKNGLEGIHNEQFF.

V usage is TRBV11-2 and J usage is TRBJ2-7; 7 positions match TRBD2. This CDR3 comprises 16 residues. Germline V gene sequence: CDR1 SGHAT, CDR2 FQNNGV. V lost 1 base to trimming and J lost 1 base; unmatched junction nucleotides: 7. CDR3 protein: CASSLGWSSGSYEQYF. The CDR3 DNA follows: TGTGCCAGCAGCTTAGGATGGTCTAGCGGTTCCTACGAGCAGTACTTC.

The chain uses TRBV6-5 and TRBJ2-3; 7 positions agree with TRBD2. Trimming removed 2 bases from V and 4 bases from J; junction bases left unmatched: 9. The CDR3 extends over 16 amino acids. The germline CDR1 and CDR2 sequences are MNHEY and SVGAGI. The chain's CDR3 is CASSYGTGEGADTQYF. In nucleotides, the CDR3 is TGTGCCAGCAGTTACGGGACGGGGGAGGGAGCAGATACGCAGTATTTT.

This chain uses TRBV30 with TRBJ2-2; D gene uncertain. The CDR3 length is 15 residues. Per germline, CDR1 GTSNPN and CDR2 SVGIG (reference sequence). With 0 bases removed from V and 3 bases from J, the gap between germline ends came to 11 bases. The CDR3 DNA reads as TGTGCCTGGAGTGTCGGGTCTCTCGACACCGGGGAGCTGTTTTTT. As protein: CAWSVGSLDTGELFF.

V is TRBV19 and J is TRBJ1-1; D is possibly TRBD1 (6 bases). Looked up from germline, CDR1 is LNHDA and CDR2 is SQIVND (reference sequence). V was shortened by 3 bases and J by 7 bases, with 15 bases between the two germline ends. The CDR3 is 14 amino acids. CDR3: CASSMYSGALEAFF. The CDR3 DNA sequence: TGTGCCAGTAGTATGTACTCAGGGGCACTTGAAGCTTTCTTT.

Remarks on this clone: It may be a read error: a sequence one base away is much more abundant. Other nucleotide sequences from this sample produce the same CDR3. The V and J genes are TRBV5-4 and TRBJ2-5; D remains unclear. The germline CDR1 and CDR2 sequences are SGHNT and YYREEE (reference sequence). V was shortened by 2 bases and J by 2 bases, with 1 base between the two germline ends. The CDR3 totals 11 residues. CDR3 in amino acids: CASSLQETQYF. The DNA of the CDR3 is TGTGCCAGCAGCTTACAAGAGACCCAGTACTTC.